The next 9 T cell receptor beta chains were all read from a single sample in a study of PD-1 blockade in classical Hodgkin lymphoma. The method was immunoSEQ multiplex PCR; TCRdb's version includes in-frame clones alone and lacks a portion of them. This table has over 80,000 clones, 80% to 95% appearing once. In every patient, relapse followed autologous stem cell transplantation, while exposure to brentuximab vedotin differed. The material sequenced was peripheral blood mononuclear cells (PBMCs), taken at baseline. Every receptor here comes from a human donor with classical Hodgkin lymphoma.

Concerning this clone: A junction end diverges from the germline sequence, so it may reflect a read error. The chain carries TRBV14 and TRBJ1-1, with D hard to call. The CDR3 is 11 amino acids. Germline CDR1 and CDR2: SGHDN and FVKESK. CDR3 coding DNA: TGTGCCAGCAGCCAAGATTTAGCTCGCGGCTTT. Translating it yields CASSQDLARGF.

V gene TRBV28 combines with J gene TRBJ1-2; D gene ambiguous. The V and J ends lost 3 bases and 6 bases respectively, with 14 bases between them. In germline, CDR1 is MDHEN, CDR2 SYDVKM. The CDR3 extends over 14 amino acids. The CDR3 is CASSLGARNHGYTF. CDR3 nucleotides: TGTGCCAGCAGTTTGGGTGCACGGAATCATGGCTACACCTTC.

CDR3 bases: TGTGCCAGCAGCCCCGCCAAAAACATTCAGTACTTC. This sequence encodes CASSPAKNIQYF. The chain uses TRBV9 and TRBJ2-4; D unclear. Trimming removed 4 bases from V and 1 base from J, with 3 bases in between. Looked up from germline, CDR1 is SGDLS and CDR2 is YYNGEE. CDR3 length: 12 amino acids. The full variable domain, completed using reference TRBV9 and TRBJ2-4, is DSGVTQTPKHLITATGQRVTLRCSPRSGDLSVYWYQQSLDQGLQFLIQYYNGEERAKGNILERFSAQQFPDLHSELNLSSLELGDSALYFCASSPAKNIQYFGAGTRLSVL.

DNA of the CDR3: TGTGCCAGCGGTTGGGCCTATAATTCACCCCTCCACTTT. Encoded protein: CASGWAYNSPLHF. The J gene is TRBJ1-6, the V gene TRBV27; D not certain. With 8 bases removed from V and 2 bases from J, the gap between germline ends came to 7 bases. Germline CDR1 and CDR2: MNHEY and SMNVEV (reference sequence). The CDR3 runs 13 residues.

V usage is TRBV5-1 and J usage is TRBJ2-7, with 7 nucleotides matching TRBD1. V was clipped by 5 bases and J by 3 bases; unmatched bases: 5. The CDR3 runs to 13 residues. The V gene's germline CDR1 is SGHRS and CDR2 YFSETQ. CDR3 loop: CASRQGGGYEQYF. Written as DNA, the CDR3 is TGCGCCAGCAGGCAAGGGGGCGGCTACGAGCAGTACTTC. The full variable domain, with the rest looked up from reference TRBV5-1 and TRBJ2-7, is KAGVTQTPRYLIKTRGQQVTLSCSPISGHRSVSWYQQTPGQGLQFLFEYFSETQRNKGNFPGRFSGRQFSNSRSEMNVSTLELGDSALYLCASRQGGGYEQYFGPGTRLTVT.

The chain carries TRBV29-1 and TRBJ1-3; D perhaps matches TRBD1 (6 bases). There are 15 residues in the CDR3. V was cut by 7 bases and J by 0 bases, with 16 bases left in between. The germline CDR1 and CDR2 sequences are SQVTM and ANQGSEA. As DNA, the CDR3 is TGCAGCGCCCTGGTAGGGGGAAACTCTGGAAACACCATATATTTT. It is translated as CSALVGGNSGNTIYF.

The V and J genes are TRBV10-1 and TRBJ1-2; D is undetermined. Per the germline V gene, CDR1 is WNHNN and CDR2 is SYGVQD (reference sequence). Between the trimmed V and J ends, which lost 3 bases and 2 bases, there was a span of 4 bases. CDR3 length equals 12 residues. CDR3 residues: CASSDGNYGYTF. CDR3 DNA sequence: TGCGCCAGCAGTGACGGGAACTATGGCTACACCTTC.

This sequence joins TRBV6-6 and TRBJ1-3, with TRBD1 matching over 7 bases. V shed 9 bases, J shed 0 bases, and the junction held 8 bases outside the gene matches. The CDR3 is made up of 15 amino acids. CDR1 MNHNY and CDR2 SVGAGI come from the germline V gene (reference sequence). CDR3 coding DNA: TGTGCCAGTCAGAACCGGGACAGCTCTGGAAACACCATATATTTT. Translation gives CASQNRDSSGNTIYF.

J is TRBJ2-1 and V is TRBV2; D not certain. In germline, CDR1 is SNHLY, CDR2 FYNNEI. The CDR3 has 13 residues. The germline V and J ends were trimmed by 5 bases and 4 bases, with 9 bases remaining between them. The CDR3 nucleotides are TGTGCCAGCAGTCTGGGAATATACAATGAGCAGTTCTTC. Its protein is CASSLGIYNEQFF.